A selection of T cell receptor beta chains follows, all from one sample in a study of radiation and T cells in renal cell carcinoma. Repertoires were generated with immunoSEQ multiplex PCR, while TCRdb's copy carries only in-frame clones and drops some. The repertoire holds about 43,000 clones, with about 82% as singletons. The material sequenced was blood, taken from a patient whose treatment included radiotherapy and nephrectomy. Receptor source: a woman in her seventies with renal cell carcinoma. Both conserved end residues are part of each CDR3. A D gene is named only where the DNA matches it firmly. Clone size, where shown, is once, few, many, or a class for clones that have expanded.

cdr3_aa	cdr3_nt	v_call	d_call	j_call	clone_size
CASSYPQPGDEQFF	TGTGCCAGCAGTTACCCCCAGCCTGGGGATGAGCAGTTCTTC	TRBV6-5	.	TRBJ2-1	.
CASSLYRTGRTILNNTGELFF	TGTGCCAGCAGCCTATATCGTACGGGACGGACCATCCTTAATAACACCGGGGAGCTGTTTTTT	TRBV14	.	TRBJ2-2	few
CASSGGDADTQYF	TGTGCCAGCAGCGGAGGCGACGCAGATACGCAGTATTTT	TRBV4-2	.	TRBJ2-3	.
CSVEQNYEQYF	TGCAGCGTTGAACAGAACTACGAGCAGTACTTC	TRBV29-1	.	TRBJ2-7	.
CASSTYRGFQETQYF	TGTGCCAGTAGTACCTACAGGGGGTTCCAAGAGACCCAGTACTTC	TRBV19	TRBD1	TRBJ2-5	once
CASVRSAEQYF	TGTGCCAGCGTGAGGTCGGCCGAGCAGTACTTC	TRBV6-1	.	TRBJ2-7	.
CACQGAQESGYTF	TGTGCCTGTCAGGGGGCGCAAGAATCTGGCTACACCTTC	TRBV30	TRBD1	TRBJ1-2	few
CASSLVMWDTTGANVLTF	TGTGCCAGCAGCTTGGTTATGTGGGACACAACTGGGGCCAACGTCCTGACTTTC	TRBV5-6	.	TRBJ2-6	.
CASSPQGGRNTEAFF	TGTGCCAGCTCACCACAAGGGGGACGGAACACTGAAGCTTTCTTT	TRBV18	.	TRBJ1-1	once
CASSLLAYEQYF	TGTGCCAGCAGCTTGCTGGCCTACGAGCAGTACTTC	TRBV5-8	.	TRBJ2-7	.
CASSQVQGGGTEAFF	TGCGCCAGCAGCCAAGTCCAGGGCGGGGGCACTGAAGCTTTCTTT	TRBV4-1	.	TRBJ1-1	.
CSVGFERHTF	TGCAGCGTGGGGTTCGAGCGGCACACCTTC	TRBV29-1	.	TRBJ1-2	.
CASSMTGNQPQHF	TGTGCCAGCAGCATGACAGGCAATCAGCCCCAGCATTTT	TRBV11-2	.	TRBJ1-5	.
CASSLALTGQQETQYF	TGTGCCAGCAGCTTAGCGCTCACAGGGCAGCAAGAGACCCAGTACTTC	TRBV7-9	.	TRBJ2-5	few
CASSPRTENYEQYF	TGTGCCAGCAGTCCAAGGACGGAGAACTACGAGCAGTACTTC	TRBV6-1	.	TRBJ2-7	.
CASSEGQGFYNEQFF	TGTGCCAGCAGCGAGGGACAGGGTTTTTACAATGAGCAGTTCTTC	TRBV9	TRBD1	TRBJ2-1	.
CSVIPQETQYF	TGCAGCGTAATCCCTCAAGAGACCCAGTACTTC	TRBV29-1	.	TRBJ2-5	.
CASSLAVSSYEQYF	TGCGCCAGCAGCTTGGCAGTTAGCTCCTACGAGCAGTACTTC	TRBV5-1	.	TRBJ2-7	.
CASSGVGGTEAFF	TGTGCCAGCAGCGGAGTGGGGGGGACTGAAGCTTTCTTT	TRBV11-2	.	TRBJ1-1	.
CASSMRREANKNIQYF	TGTGCCAGTAGTATGAGGCGGGAGGCCAACAAAAACATTCAGTACTTC	TRBV19	TRBD2	TRBJ2-4	.
CASSNTGTGDEQYF	TGTGCCAGCAGCAACACCGGGACAGGGGACGAGCAGTACTTC	TRBV11-3	TRBD1	TRBJ2-7	.
CATSFSGARGVVGELFF	TGTGCCACCAGCTTTTCGGGAGCGCGGGGGGTAGTCGGGGAGCTGTTTTTT	TRBV15	TRBD2	TRBJ2-2	.
CASSKSGIRDTQYF	TGTGCCAGTAGTAAGAGCGGGATACGGGATACGCAGTATTTT	TRBV19	TRBD2	TRBJ2-3	.
CASSFGRTSSLSEQYF	TGTGCCAGCAGTTTCGGCCGGACGTCAAGTCTATCCGAGCAGTACTTC	TRBV6-5	.	TRBJ2-7	.
CASSPRVVEKLFF	TGTGCCAGCAGCCCTAGGGTGGTCGAAAAACTGTTTTTT	TRBV7-8	.	TRBJ1-4	.
CASAITGLSTDTQYF	TGCGCCAGCGCCATAACCGGTTTGAGTACAGATACGCAGTATTTT	TRBV5-1	.	TRBJ2-3	once
CASSLVVAAGGPGETQYF	TGTGCCAGCAGCTTAGTTGTTGCTGCGGGAGGGCCGGGCGAGACCCAGTACTTC	TRBV7-6	TRBD2	TRBJ2-5	.
CASSLWGSSYEQYF	TGTGCCAGCAGTTTATGGGGGAGCTCCTACGAGCAGTACTTC	TRBV28	.	TRBJ2-7	.
CASSSRPGQDGGYTF	TGTGCCAGCAGCTCCCGACCCGGACAGGACGGTGGCTACACCTTC	TRBV6-5	TRBD1	TRBJ1-2	once
CASSFEGALLRGNTIYF	TGCGCCAGCAGTTTTGAGGGGGCCCTTTTGCGGGGAAACACCATATATTTT	TRBV4-1	TRBD1	TRBJ1-3	.
CASSLAGLNTGELFF	TGTGCCAGCAGCTTAGCCGGCCTGAACACCGGGGAGCTGTTTTTT	TRBV11-3	.	TRBJ2-2	.
CASSENGEQYF	TGTGCCAGCAGTGAAAATGGGGAGCAGTACTTC	TRBV6-1	.	TRBJ2-7	.
CASSPDSDQPQHF	TGTGCCAGCTCACCTGACAGTGATCAGCCCCAGCATTTT	TRBV18	.	TRBJ1-5	.
CASSETGNGELFF	TGTGCCAGCTCAGAGACAGGGAACGGGGAGCTGTTTTTT	TRBV18	TRBD1	TRBJ2-2	.
CASSLMTSGRETQYF	TGTGCCAGCAGTTTGATGACTAGCGGGAGGGAGACCCAGTACTTC	TRBV27	TRBD2	TRBJ2-5	once
CASSSETGVAGELFF	TGCGCCAGCAGCTCAGAGACAGGGGTTGCCGGGGAGCTGTTTTTT	TRBV5-1	TRBD1	TRBJ2-2	few
CSVEKPGQGSYEQYF	TGCAGCGTTGAAAAACCGGGACAGGGGTCCTACGAGCAGTACTTC	TRBV29-1	TRBD1	TRBJ2-7	once
CAISEGAGRQDTQYF	TGTGCCATCAGTGAAGGGGCAGGAAGGCAGGATACGCAGTATTTT	TRBV10-3	.	TRBJ2-3	.
CASSVPNYGYTF	TGTGCCAGCAGCGTTCCAAACTATGGCTACACCTTC	TRBV9	.	TRBJ1-2	.
CASSSSSALGEQFF	TGTGCCAGCAGCTCCTCTAGCGCCCTAGGTGAGCAGTTCTTC	TRBV7-3	.	TRBJ2-1	.